This T cell receptor (beta chain) appears in the sequencing data of a study of identical twins. TCRdb used MiXCR to reprocess the 5' RACE reads, holding one entry per CDR3 protein. The table has hundreds of thousands of distinct CDR3 sequences, 18% seen once. This clonotype occurred many times. This sample also appeared in a second study, on T cells expressing NK-cell markers.

This clonotype was obtained from a woman under 30 in good health. The sample comprised PBMCs.

Here the CDR3 reads CASSTLAGVYEQYF. CDR3 sequence (DNA): TGTGCCAGCAGTACTTTAGCGGGAGTCTACGAGCAGTACTTC. This chain joins TRBV6-2 or TRBV6-3 and TRBJ2-7; 9 bases line up with TRBD2. Trimming took 5 bases from V and 3 from J; bases not matched to a gene: 5. Germline lookup yields CDR1 MNHEY and CDR2 SVGEGT. The CDR3 has 14 amino acids.